This T cell receptor (beta chain) was retrieved from a study of blood T cell repertoires in COVID-19. In the original workflow: Estimation of nucleated cell counts relied on the amplification of reference gene primers. Only in-frame clones appear in the TCRdb table, and some are missing; sequencing was by immunoSEQ multiplex PCR. D and trimming come from the DNA, and the V and J calls and clone size come from that table. Of approximately 300,000 clones in the sample, 87% were seen once. CDR1 is MDHEN and CDR2 is SYDVKM in the germline V gene. V lost 7 bases, J lost 9 bases, and 17 bases stayed unmatched. CDR3 length: 18 residues.

The TCR sequence derives from a woman in her forties or fifties who had recovered from COVID-19. The J gene is TRBJ2-1, the V gene TRBV28; 14 bases are a match to TRBD2. Sequencing was done on a sample of peripheral blood. Here the CDR3 DNA reads TGTGCCAGCATCAAAATCCCTGGGACTAGCGGGAGCGGGGGTGAGCAGTTCTTC. Translating gives CASIKIPGTSGSGGEQFF. Based on the CDR3 plus reference TRBV28 and TRBJ2-1, the full variable domain is DVKVTQSSRYLVKRTGEKVFLECVQDMDHENMFWYRQDPGLGLRLIYFSYDVKMKEKGDIPEGYSVSREKKERFSLILESASTNQTSMYLCASIKIPGTSGSGGEQFFGPGTRLTVL.